This T cell receptor beta chain was identified during a study of T-cell reconstitution after alpha-beta-depleted transplantation in children. This sample's TCRbeta library carried unique molecular identifier barcodes. In TCRdb, the PCR reads were re-called with MiXCR into one record per CDR3 protein. The data show about 900,000 distinct CDR3 sequences, roughly 29% seen once. Trimming took off 0 bases at V and 5 bases at J, with 11 bases between the two ends. The CDR3 is 14 amino acids. From germline, CDR1 is SGHRS and CDR2 YFSETQ. Study conclusions and caveats: At one year after transplant, newly produced T cells mostly accounted for T-cell counts and diversity. It was reported that alpha-beta T cells came from several hundred expanded graft clones (about two months after transplant). Some patients' high day-60 TCRbeta diversity was traced to surviving recipient T cells and thymic progenitors.

Note on this clonotype: Its target is not known.

V is TRBV5-1 and J is TRBJ2-5; D not resolved. The sequences come from PBMCs, mostly from graft donor cells, collected 360 days after TCRalphabeta/CD19-depleted stem cell transplant. This TCR was recovered from a boy in the first two years of life who had a stem cell transplant for SCID, so the T cells may come from the graft donor. The CDR3 region is CASSLASVLETQYF. The CDR3 DNA sequence: TGCGCCAGCAGCTTGGCCTCGGTATTGGAGACCCAGTACTTC.